This is a list of T cell receptor beta chains from one sample in a study of beta chain features in type 1 diabetes. The assay was immunoSEQ multiplex PCR, and TCRdb's table has in-frame clones only and misses some. The sample has about 320,000 clones; 11% to 15% are singletons. Sequenced input: central memory CD4+ T cells from blood. These receptors were obtained from a man aged 25-40 years in good health. The CDR3 runs from the conserved cysteine through the conserved F or W. Each record gives: clone size, D gene, J gene, V gene, CDR3 DNA, CDR3 protein. The D gene is left open where the match is weak. Rows give clone size only sometimes, using once, few, many, or a class for an expanded clone.

few | . | TRBJ2-1 | TRBV2 | TGTGCCAGCAGTGGCCTCGGGTCGGGGGCCCTTAATGAGCAGTTCTTC | CASSGLGSGALNEQFF
. | TRBD2 | TRBJ2-1 | TRBV4-2 | TGTGCCAGCAGTTGGGGCGGGGGGTCCAGTGAGCAGTTCTTC | CASSWGGGSSEQFF
few | TRBD1 | TRBJ2-7 | TRBV5-1 | TGCGCCAGCAGCTTGGAGGGGACAGCCTACGAGCAGTACTTC | CASSLEGTAYEQYF
few | TRBD2 | TRBJ2-5 | TRBV6-6 | TGTGCCAGCAGTCTAGCGGGAGGACCCCCACAAGAGACCCAGTACTTC | CASSLAGGPPQETQYF
. | . | TRBJ2-7 | TRBV7-9 | TGTGCCAGCAGCTTGGGACAACCTGGGGCCTACGAGCAGTACTTC | CASSLGQPGAYEQYF
few | TRBD2 | TRBJ2-1 | TRBV7-2 | TGTGCCAGCAGCTTAGAACCTAGCGGGGGTTGGAATGAGCAGTTCTTC | CASSLEPSGGWNEQFF
many | . | TRBJ1-1 | TRBV21-1 | TGTGCCAGCAGCAAAGAGGGTTCCGAGAACACTGAAGCTTTCTTT | CASSKEGSENTEAFF
. | TRBD2 | TRBJ2-1 | TRBV11-2 | TGTGCCAGCAGCTCGGCGGCCCTAGCGGGAGGCGTGCAGTTCTTC | CASSSAALAGGVQFF
. | TRBD1 | TRBJ1-5 | TRBV2 | TGTGCCAGCAGGAAGGAGGTTGTCGGGACAGATCAGCCCCAGCATTTT | CASRKEVVGTDQPQHF
few | TRBD2 | TRBJ2-5 | TRBV11-2 | TGTGCCAGCAGCTCTAGCGGGGGCCAAGAGACCCAGTACTTC | CASSSSGGQETQYF
. | TRBD1 | TRBJ2-7 | TRBV2 | TGTGCCAGCCGTGAGACAGGGCCGCACGAGCAGTACTTC | CASRETGPHEQYF
. | . | TRBJ1-1 | TRBV9 | TGTGCCAGCAGCATACCTCCGGGACACATGAACACTGAAGCTTTCTTT | CASSIPPGHMNTEAFF
. | . | TRBJ2-3 | TRBV7-2 | TGTGCCAGCAGCTTAGAGGTCGCCTTTGATACGCAGTATTTT | CASSLEVAFDTQYF
. | TRBD1 | TRBJ2-1 | TRBV5-1 | TGCGCCAGCAGCTTGGTAGGACAGGCATACAATGAGCAGTTCTTC | CASSLVGQAYNEQFF
. | TRBD2 | TRBJ2-3 | TRBV11-3 | TGTGCCAGCAGCTTAGGGCTAGCGGAACCCACAGATACGCAGTATTTT | CASSLGLAEPTDTQYF
. | . | TRBJ1-1 | TRBV10-1 | TGCGCCAGCAGCCCAGCTTTTCAGACCACTGAAGCTTTCTTT | CASSPAFQTTEAFF
. | TRBD2 | TRBJ2-5 | TRBV9 | TGTGCCAGCAGCGTGCTAGCGGGGACCCCAGAGACCCAGTACTTC | CASSVLAGTPETQYF
few | TRBD1 | TRBJ2-5 | TRBV7-6 | TGTGCCAGCAGCTTACTGGGACAGAAACAAGAGACCCAGTACTTC | CASSLLGQKQETQYF
few | . | TRBJ2-1 | TRBV7-3 | TGTGCCAGCAGCTTAAACCCAGCCGGGGAAGAGCAGTTCTTC | CASSLNPAGEEQFF
few | . | TRBJ2-1 | TRBV19 | TGTGCCAGTAGTATTCGAGTCAATGAGCAGTTCTTC | CASSIRVNEQFF
. | . | TRBJ2-5 | TRBV5-1 | TGCGCCAGCAGCTTGTTAGAGACCCAGTACTTC | CASSLLETQYF
many | . | TRBJ2-3 | TRBV5-4 | TGTGCCAGCAGCTTGGTCGGACAGCAACCGCAGTATTTT | CASSLVGQQPQYF
many | . | TRBJ2-1 | TRBV18 | TGTGCCAGCTCACCACCTTCTCGACAGGCCTACAATGAGCAGTTCTTC | CASSPPSRQAYNEQFF
. | TRBD2 | TRBJ2-3 | TRBV7-3 | TGTGCCAGCAGCCCAAACGTCCTAGCGGGAGAGGATACGCAGTATTTT | CASSPNVLAGEDTQYF
. | . | TRBJ1-2 | TRBV4-2 | TGTGCCAGCAGCCAAATAACGGACAGTTTTCCCACCTTC | CASSQITDSFPTF
. | . | TRBJ2-1 | TRBV4-3 | TGCGCCAGCAGCTTCCTGGGCGGGGACTACAATGAGCAGTTCTTC | CASSFLGGDYNEQFF
few | . | TRBJ1-1 | TRBV29-1 | TGCAGCGTTCGTCAGGACGTGAACACTGAAGCTTTCTTT | CSVRQDVNTEAFF
. | . | TRBJ1-3 | TRBV6-5 | TGTGCCAGCAGTTACGGGAGTCAGGGAAACACCATATATTTT | CASSYGSQGNTIYF
. | TRBD1 | TRBJ1-1 | TRBV28 | TGTGCCAGCAGTTTATTGACAGGGGGCACTGAAGCTTTCTTT | CASSLLTGGTEAFF
few | TRBD1 | TRBJ1-1 | TRBV29-1 | TGCAGCGTTCAGGGGGGGTTCACCCCTGCGGCTTTCTTT | CSVQGGFTPAAFF
few | . | TRBJ1-1 | TRBV19 | TGTGCCAGTGGAGGAGATTCTGGGAACACTGAAGCTTTCTTT | CASGGDSGNTEAFF
. | . | TRBJ1-5 | TRBV7-2 | TGTGCCAGCAGCTCCGAACTTTATACGGCCCAGCATTTT | CASSSELYTAQHF
. | TRBD2 | TRBJ2-1 | TRBV11-2 | TGTGCCAGCAGCTTAGCCCTAGCGGGAGTCAATGAGCAGTTCTTC | CASSLALAGVNEQFF
few | . | TRBJ1-1 | TRBV30 | TGTGCCTGGAGTTCTTGGGGAGGGGGAATGAACACTGAAGCTTTCTTT | CAWSSWGGGMNTEAFF
few | . | TRBJ1-2 | TRBV5-1 | TGCGCCAGCAGCTTGGATACCCAAACCTATGGCTACACCTTC | CASSLDTQTYGYTF
few | . | TRBJ2-3 | TRBV7-2 | TGTGCCAGCAGCTTAGATTTAGGGGATACGCAGTATTTT | CASSLDLGDTQYF
few | TRBD1 | TRBJ2-5 | TRBV4-2 | TGTGCCAGCAGCGCACGACAGGGGAAGGAGACCCAGTACTTC | CASSARQGKETQYF
few | . | TRBJ1-6 | TRBV6-6 | TGTGCCAGCAGCCAAGGGAGGGGAAGTTCACCCCTCCACTTT | CASSQGRGSSPLHF
. | . | TRBJ2-4 | TRBV2 | TGTGCCAGCAGTGACAGTCTGGCGGACATTCAGTACTTC | CASSDSLADIQYF
few | TRBD2 | TRBJ2-5 | TRBV7-2 | TGTGCCAGCAGCTCGGGACTAGCGGGGGGCGAGACCCAGTACTTC | CASSSGLAGGETQYF
many | . | TRBJ2-1 | TRBV5-1 | TGCGCCAGCAGCTCGGGTCCGGCAGGGCAAGTCACTTATGAGCAGTTCTTC | CASSSGPAGQVTYEQFF
. | . | TRBJ2-5 | TRBV9 | TGTGCCAGCAGCGTTGGAACCGGAGAGGAGACCCAGTACTTC | CASSVGTGEETQYF
few | . | TRBJ1-3 | TRBV7-7 | TGTGCTAGCAGCCCCAAAGGGGGAAACACCATATATTTT | CASSPKGGNTIYF
many | . | TRBJ2-1 | TRBV5-8 | TGTGCCAGCAGCTTGGAGGGGTCCACCTACAATGAGCAGTTCTTC | CASSLEGSTYNEQFF
few | TRBD2 | TRBJ2-5 | TRBV5-1 | TGCGCCAGCAGCCCTAAGACTAGCGGGGACCAAGAGACCCAGTACTTC | CASSPKTSGDQETQYF
few | . | TRBJ2-1 | TRBV19 | TGTGCCAGTAGTATAGTGGGCAGACACAATGAGCAGTTCTTC | CASSIVGRHNEQFF
. | . | TRBJ2-5 | TRBV7-7 | TGTGCCAGCAGCTTAGGGGCCTCAGGAGAGGAGACCCAGTACTTC | CASSLGASGEETQYF
. | . | TRBJ1-3 | TRBV15 | TGTGCCACCAGCAGAGAGCCGGGGCAGGGGACGCTTTCCCCCCGTGCTGTCTCTGGAAACACCATATATTTT | CATSREPGQGTLSPRAVSGNTIYF
. | . | TRBJ2-2 | TRBV30 | TGTGCCTGGAGTGTAGGGAGTATACACACCGGGGAGCTGTTTTTT | CAWSVGSIHTGELFF
. | . | TRBJ2-5 | TRBV7-2 | TGTGCCAGCAGCCTGATCGGACAGGGACGAATCGGGGGGAGAATCCAGTACTTC | CASSLIGQGRIGGRIQYF
. | . | TRBJ1-2 | TRBV6-5 | TGTGCCAGCAGTTACTCGACTGCAGGTGTCTACACCTTC | CASSYSTAGVYTF
. | . | TRBJ2-2 | TRBV29-1 | TGCAGCGTTGAAGGTGCAGGGGCCGGGGAGCTGTTTTTT | CSVEGAGAGELFF
. | . | TRBJ2-1 | TRBV4-3 | TGCGCCAGCAGCCAAGGAGATTACAATGAGCAGTTCTTC | CASSQGDYNEQFF
few | . | TRBJ2-3 | TRBV5-1 | TGCGCCAGCAGCTTGCAGGGTACAGATACGCAGTATTTT | CASSLQGTDTQYF
. | TRBD1 | TRBJ1-2 | TRBV10-3 | TGTGCCATCAGAAGAGACGGACAGGGGGAGAATGGCTACACCTTC | CAIRRDGQGENGYTF
. | . | TRBJ1-2 | TRBV4-3 | TGCGCCAGCAGCCCGGAGGGAAGGTATGGCTACACCTTC | CASSPEGRYGYTF
few | . | TRBJ1-1 | TRBV30 | TGTGCCTGGAACCAAAGGGCGGTTCGTTCCTATAACACTGAAGCTTTCTTT | CAWNQRAVRSYNTEAFF
. | . | TRBJ1-2 | TRBV5-1 | TGCGCCAGCAGCTTGGCCAAAAGTTATGGCTACACCTTC | CASSLAKSYGYTF